The 30 T cell receptor beta chains in this list originate from one sample, sequenced in a study of CD8 T cells in Susac syndrome. Random hexamers were used to reverse transcribe the RNA input (roughly 0.5 to 1 ug). TCRdb re-derived calls from the immunoSEQ multiplex PCR reads in MiXCR, one entry per CDR3 protein. The sample lists over 150,000 distinct CDR3 sequences, roughly 94% occurring once. Specimen: CD4+ T cells from PBMCs. These receptors came from a human donor with Susac syndrome.

This clonotype was counted once. The chain employs TRBV30 and TRBJ1-4, with D unclear. The germline V gene encodes CDR1 GTSNPN and CDR2 SVGIG (reference sequence). Trimming stripped 5 bases from V and 7 bases from J, with 11 bases between. The CDR3 totals 12 residues. As DNA, the CDR3 is TGTGCCTGGGACCGGCCGAGTGAAAAACTGTTTTTT. Amino acids: CAWDRPSEKLFF.

The chain employs TRBV29-1 and TRBJ2-5, with a tentative D call TRBD2 (5 bases). Trimming left V 6 bases short and J 6 bases short, with 14 bases between. This CDR3 has 12 amino acids. Germline loops: CDR1 SQVTM, CDR2 ANQGSEA. The CDR3 is CSVTSGKKTQYF. Here the CDR3 DNA reads TGCAGCGTCACCTCGGGGAAGAAGACCCAGTACTTC.

The chain couples TRBV7-2 to TRBJ2-7; the D gene could be TRBD1 or TRBD2 (5 bases each). The CDR3 runs 13 residues. The germline gives CDR1 SGHTA, CDR2 FQGNSA. V lost 5 bases to trimming and J lost 5 bases, with 13 bases between them. The CDR3 DNA follows: TGTGCCAGCAGCCCAGGGACGCGGAACGAGCAGTACTTC. Residues: CASSPGTRNEQYF.

V usage is TRBV20-1 and J usage is TRBJ1-1; 7 positions match TRBD1. The ends lost 0 bases at V and 1 base at J; junction bases unmatched: 5. The germline CDR1 and CDR2 sequences are DFQATT and SNEGSKA (reference sequence). The CDR3 is 15 amino acids. DNA of the CDR3: TGCAGTGCTAGAGATCGAGGGGGCGAGAACACTGAAGCTTTCTTT. It yields the protein CSARDRGGENTEAFF.

The genes are TRBV7-8 and TRBJ1-2; TRBD1 agrees at 9 bases. Germline V gives CDR1 SGHVS, CDR2 FQNEAQ. This CDR3 contains 14 residues. V lost 6 bases, J lost 4 bases, and 6 bases stayed unmatched. CDR3 bases: TGTGCCAGCAGTACAGGGGGCTTACTCTATGGCTACACCTTC. Its protein product is CASSTGGLLYGYTF.

This clonotype has only one observation. This chain links TRBV20-1 with TRBJ2-1, with 10 bases aligning to TRBD2. Germline V gene data show CDR1 as DFQATT and CDR2 as SNEGSKA (reference sequence). Germline trimming cut 6 bases from V and 9 bases from J; bases unmatched to any gene: 11. The length of the CDR3 is 14 residues. The CDR3 nucleotides read TGCAGTGCGAAAAGCGGGAGGGCCAGGGTTGAGCAGTTCTTC. Its protein product is CSAKSGRARVEQFF.

The chain carries TRBV5-6 and TRBJ2-3; possible D gene TRBD2, 5 bases. From germline, CDR1 is SGHDT and CDR2 YYEEEE. The CDR3 is 15 amino acids. Trimming left V 3 bases short and J 5 bases short, with 16 bases between. CDR3 region: CASSSLGVHGDTQYF. The CDR3 region has the DNA TGTGCCAGCAGCTCCCTGGGAGTCCATGGAGATACGCAGTATTTT.

V is TRBV7-9 and J is TRBJ2-1; 7 bases are a match to TRBD2. With 3 bases clipped from V and 7 bases from J, the junction kept 6 bases outside the gene matches. CDR3 size: 14 residues. Germline CDR1 and CDR2: SEHNR and FQNEAQ (reference sequence). The CDR3, as DNA: TGTGCCAGCAGCTTCCTCATGGGGGGGAATGAGCAGTTCTTC. Amino acid sequence: CASSFLMGGNEQFF.

The rearrangement links TRBV5-4 to TRBJ2-4; D is unresolved. The germline CDR1 and CDR2 sequences are SGHNT and YYREEE (reference sequence). The germline V and J ends were trimmed by 7 bases and 9 bases, with 14 bases remaining between them. The CDR3 contains 12 residues. CDR3 protein: CASRPLHRIQYF. The DNA for the CDR3 is TGTGCCAGCCGTCCCTTACACCGCATTCAGTACTTC.

The chain recombines TRBV28 with TRBJ2-2, with TRBD1 as a possible D gene (5 bases). The CDR3 is made up of 12 amino acids. V was trimmed by 11 bases and J by 0 bases, leaving 7 bases between them. Germline loops: CDR1 MDHEN, CDR2 SYDVKM. In DNA, the CDR3 is TGTGCCTCGGACACGAACACCGGGGAGCTGTTTTTT. The encoded protein is CASDTNTGELFF. The whole variable domain, filled in from reference TRBV28 and TRBJ2-2, reads DVKVTQSSRYLVKRTGEKVFLECVQDMDHENMFWYRQDPGLGLRLIYFSYDVKMKEKGDIPEGYSVSREKKERFSLILESASTNQTSMYLCASDTNTGELFFGEGSRLTVL.

The genes are TRBV3-1 and TRBJ2-6; no clear D. There are 14 residues in the CDR3. V was cut by 1 base and J by 3 bases, with 4 bases left in between. CDR1 is LGHDT, CDR2 YNNKEL, per germline (reference sequence). The CDR3 loop is CASSQAYGANVLTF. The DNA of the CDR3 is TGTGCCAGCAGCCAAGCGTATGGGGCCAACGTCCTGACTTTC.

The gene calls are TRBV5-1 and TRBJ1-2; TRBD1 agrees at 10 bases. The CDR3 contains 15 residues. Trimming took 4 bases from V and 3 from J; bases not matched to a gene: 6. Germline values: CDR1 SGHRS, CDR2 YFSETQ. CDR3 protein: CASSGTDRGYYGYTF. CDR3 nucleotides: TGCGCCAGCAGCGGTACGGACAGGGGGTACTATGGCTACACCTTC.

The genes are TRBV5-4 and TRBJ2-2, with D possibly being TRBD1 or TRBD2 (5 bases each). Germline assignment: CDR1 SGHNT and CDR2 YYREEE (reference sequence). The CDR3 contains 15 residues. V dropped 0 bases and J dropped 4 bases, with 10 bases sitting between them. DNA for the CDR3: TGTGCCAGCAGCTTGGGGGGCGCGGGCACCGGGGAGCTGTTTTTT. As protein: CASSLGGAGTGELFF.

This clonotype was recorded once. The V gene is TRBV20-1, the J gene TRBJ2-1; 13 bases match TRBD2. With V trimmed by 6 bases and J by 3 bases, 8 bases remained unmatched. Germline-derived CDR1 and CDR2 are DFQATT and SNEGSKA (reference sequence). The CDR3 is 16 amino acids. The CDR3 DNA sequence: TGCAGTGCGGACTCGACTAGCGGGGGGTTCTACAATGAGCAGTTCTTC. This gives the protein CSADSTSGGFYNEQFF.

V usage is TRBV20-1 and J usage is TRBJ2-7, with TRBD1 as a possible D gene (6 bases). V was clipped by 0 bases and J by 9 bases, with 18 bases between them. This CDR3 has 14 residues. The germline gives CDR1 DFQATT, CDR2 SNEGSKA (reference sequence). CDR3 loop: CSARDAFRGTPQYF. In DNA form, the CDR3 reads TGCAGTGCTAGAGATGCCTTCAGGGGCACCCCGCAGTACTTC.

This chain joins TRBV20-1 and TRBJ2-7; no clear D gene. Between the trimmed V and J ends, which lost 1 base and 2 bases, there was a span of 12 bases. The germline V gene encodes CDR1 DFQATT and CDR2 SNEGSKA (reference sequence). CDR3 length equals 14 residues. The CDR3 is CSARVAGDPYEQYF. In DNA, the CDR3 is TGCAGTGCTAGAGTTGCCGGCGACCCCTACGAGCAGTACTTC.

The chain is built from TRBV2 and TRBJ1-4; D call uncertain. Trimming cost V 3 bases and J 4 bases, with 9 bases left between them. From germline, CDR1 is SNHLY and CDR2 FYNNEI. The length of the CDR3 is 14 residues. The CDR3 nucleotides read TGTGCCAGCAGTGAGTCCAGCTTTAATGAAAAACTGTTTTTT. Its protein is CASSESSFNEKLFF.

The gene calls are TRBV7-6 and TRBJ1-2, with D maybe TRBD1 (6 bases). Deletions cut 2 bases from V and 8 bases from J, with 12 bases between. Germline values: CDR1 SGHVS, CDR2 FNYEAQ. This CDR3 has 13 residues. The CDR3 DNA reads TGTGCCAGCAGCTTATACAGGGACGACGGCTACACCTTC. Protein sequence: CASSLYRDDGYTF.

The V and J genes are TRBV20-1 and TRBJ2-7, with 7 bases aligning to TRBD1. CDR1 and CDR2 (germline): DFQATT, SNEGSKA (reference sequence). V lost 6 bases, J lost 4 bases, and 3 bases stayed unmatched. The CDR3 has 11 amino acids. CDR3 amino acids: CSATGRYEQYF. The CDR3 coding sequence is TGCAGTGCGACAGGGAGATACGAGCAGTACTTC.

The chain combines TRBV20-1 with TRBJ2-7, with 7 bases matching TRBD2. The CDR3 covers 15 residues. The germline gives CDR1 DFQATT, CDR2 SNEGSKA (reference sequence). V shed 0 bases and J 2 bases; nucleotides not matched to a gene: 7. CDR3 sequence (DNA): TGCAGTGCTAGAGATACGGGGGGAGGGACCTACGAGCAGTACTTC. Its protein product is CSARDTGGGTYEQYF.

This clonotype was detected only once. The chain combines TRBV19 with TRBJ1-2; possibly TRBD1 for D (6 bases). There are 13 residues in the CDR3. Looked up from germline, CDR1 is LNHDA and CDR2 is SQIVND (reference sequence). Trimming cost V 3 bases and J 4 bases, with 9 bases left between them. The CDR3 coding sequence is TGTGCCAGTAGTATCCTACAGGGCTATGGCTACACCTTC. It encodes CASSILQGYGYTF.

V usage is TRBV20-1 and J usage is TRBJ2-2; TRBD1 is a possible D gene (6 bases). Germline CDR1 DFQATT, CDR2 SNEGSKA (reference sequence). This CDR3 comprises 14 residues. Trimming stripped 6 bases from V and 5 bases from J, with 16 bases between. Written as DNA, the CDR3 is TGCAGTGCCGAACCACAGGGATGGACCGGGGAGCTGTTTTTT. Amino acids: CSAEPQGWTGELFF.

V usage is TRBV7-9 and J usage is TRBJ1-2; D unclear. The CDR3 has 13 amino acids. V dropped 2 bases and J dropped 6 bases, with 10 bases sitting between them. Germline assignment: CDR1 SEHNR and CDR2 FQNEAQ (reference sequence). This chain's CDR3 is CASSLHSSDGYTF. The CDR3 DNA reads as TGTGCCAGCAGCTTACACAGCTCAGATGGCTACACCTTC. Based on the CDR3 plus reference TRBV7-9 and TRBJ1-2, the full variable domain is DTGVSQNPRHKITKRGQNVTFRCDPISEHNRLYWYRQTLGQGPEFLTYFQNEAQLEKSRLLSDRFSAERPKGSFSTLEIQRTEQGDSAMYLCASSLHSSDGYTFGSGTRLTVV.

The rearrangement links TRBV5-1 to TRBJ2-6; the D is unclear. V lost 1 base and J 0 bases, leaving 8 bases between the germline ends. The CDR3 contains 16 residues. Germline V gives CDR1 SGHRS, CDR2 YFSETQ. The CDR3 nucleotides read TGCGCCAGCAGCTTGTTGGTTGGCTCTGGGGCCAACGTCCTGACTTTC. Its protein product is CASSLLVGSGANVLTF.

The chain employs TRBV29-1 and TRBJ1-2, with D possibly TRBD1 on 5 matching bases. V was pared by 1 base and J by 4 bases, with 10 bases between. The CDR3 has 13 residues. CDR1 is SQVTM, CDR2 ANQGSEA, per germline. The CDR3 loop reads CSVEGGDTYGYTF. The CDR3 bases are TGCAGCGTTGAAGGGGGCGACACCTATGGCTACACCTTC.

This chain uses TRBV12-5 with TRBJ2-7; 8 bases agree with TRBD1. V was clipped by 0 bases and J by 5 bases; unmatched bases: 6. Germline CDR1 is LGHNT and CDR2 is FRNRAP. The CDR3 extends over 15 amino acids. Here the CDR3 reads CASGLVVGQGHEQYF. The CDR3 DNA reads as TGTGCTAGTGGTTTGGTAGTTGGACAGGGCCACGAGCAGTACTTC.

This chain uses TRBV15 with TRBJ1-2, with D possibly TRBD1 on 5 matching bases. Germline values: CDR1 LNHNV, CDR2 YYDKDF (reference sequence). V was cut by 1 base and J by 0 bases, with 12 bases left in between. This CDR3 contains 16 residues. Written as DNA, the CDR3 is TGTGCCACCAGCAGAGTGCCAGGGTGGGCTAACTATGGCTACACCTTC. This sequence encodes CATSRVPGWANYGYTF.

The chain uses TRBV6-5 and TRBJ1-4; D possibly corresponds to TRBD1 (6 bases). With 4 bases removed from V and 6 bases from J, the gap between germline ends came to 9 bases. The CDR3 sequence is 13 residues long. The germline V gene encodes CDR1 MNHEY and CDR2 SVGAGI. CDR3 in DNA: TGTGCCAGCAGTTCTAAGGGGGATGAAAAACTGTTTTTT. Encoded protein: CASSSKGDEKLFF.

V gene TRBV7-2 combines with J gene TRBJ2-5; tentatively, D is TRBD1 (6 bases). The germline V and J ends were trimmed by 0 bases and 4 bases, with 12 bases remaining between them. Per germline, CDR1 SGHTA and CDR2 FQGNSA. The CDR3 consists of 15 residues. In DNA form, the CDR3 reads TGTGCCAGCAGCTTAGCGGTCAGGGGTGGAGAGACCCAGTACTTC. Translating it yields CASSLAVRGGETQYF.

The chain is built from TRBV20-1 and TRBJ1-1; no reliable D call. Per the germline V gene, CDR1 is DFQATT and CDR2 is SNEGSKA (reference sequence). The CDR3 has 12 residues. V lost 4 bases and J lost 1, with 7 bases in between. The CDR3 DNA follows: TGCAGTGCTACCAAGACGAACACTGAAGCTTTCTTT. This encodes CSATKTNTEAFF.